Each of the 16 T cell receptor beta chains below was sequenced from the same sample in a study of OX40 agonist ivuxolimab in advanced cancers. The method was immunoSEQ multiplex PCR; TCRdb's version includes in-frame clones alone and lacks a portion of them. The table includes about 36,000 clones, 60% to 80% detected once. Material: CD4+ or CD8+ T cells sorted from blood, obtained in a trial of the OX40 agonist ivuxolimab. The receptors here all came from an adult with an advanced solid tumor such as melanoma, head and neck, liver or kidney cancer.

This sequence joins TRBV2 and TRBJ1-2; 8 bases align to TRBD1. The CDR3 extends over 13 amino acids. CDR1 and CDR2 from the germline V gene are SNHLY and FYNNEI. The V gene end was trimmed by 6 bases and the J gene end by 2 bases; junction bases not matched to a gene: 2. The DNA of the CDR3 is TGTGCCAGCAGGGACAGGGTGAACTATGGCTACACCTTC. As protein: CASRDRVNYGYTF.

In its sample, this clone is medium-sized (0.01 to 0.1%). The rearrangement uses TRBV27 and TRBJ1-1; unclear D gene. The V end lost 7 bases, the J end lost 2 bases, and 11 bases lay between the germline ends. This CDR3 has 13 amino acids. Germline lookup yields CDR1 MNHEY and CDR2 SMNVEV (reference sequence). The CDR3 region is CASKRTVNTEAFF. The CDR3 DNA follows: TGTGCCAGCAAGCGGACGGTTAACACTGAAGCTTTCTTT.

Many counts were recorded for this clone. The chain employs TRBV9 and TRBJ2-7, with TRBD1 as a possible D gene (6 bases). The germline CDR1 and CDR2 sequences are SGDLS and YYNGEE. Trimming left V 0 bases short and J 2 bases short, with 9 bases between. CDR3 length: 14 amino acids. The CDR3 spells CASSVEGHPYEQYF. In DNA form, the CDR3 reads TGTGCCAGCAGCGTAGAGGGACATCCCTACGAGCAGTACTTC.

This clone was recorded a few times. The chain has TRBV29-1 and TRBJ1-2; no firm D call. This CDR3 has 12 residues. Trimming took 0 bases from V and 10 from J, leaving 12 bases between them. CDR1 is SQVTM, CDR2 ANQGSEA, per germline. The CDR3 reads CSVEELLPDYTF. In DNA, the CDR3 is TGCAGCGTTGAAGAATTACTACCTGACTACACCTTC.

This chain uses TRBV6-5 with TRBJ1-1, with D possibly matching TRBD1 (5 bases). V shed 2 bases and J shed 1 base, with 11 bases lying between them. This CDR3 region has 15 residues. Per germline, CDR1 MNHEY and CDR2 SVGAGI. CDR3 region: CASSYGGGRNTEAFF. The CDR3 DNA follows: TGTGCCAGCAGTTACGGCGGGGGTAGGAACACTGAAGCTTTCTTT.

This clone was detected only a few times. The chain uses TRBV7-2 and TRBJ1-5, with 7 bases matching TRBD1. The CDR3 runs 13 residues. CDR1 SGHTA and CDR2 FQGNSA come from the germline V gene. V shed 6 bases, J shed 4 bases, and the junction held 3 bases outside the gene matches. The chain's CDR3 is CASSLTGNQPQHF. CDR3 bases: TGTGCCAGCAGTTTGACAGGGAATCAGCCCCAGCATTTT.

The V call is TRBV7-9, the J call TRBJ1-1; D gene ambiguous. The CDR3 is 14 residues long. V was pared by 2 bases and J by 3 bases, with 10 bases between. Germline-derived CDR1 and CDR2 are SEHNR and FQNEAQ (reference sequence). DNA for the CDR3: TGTGCCAGCAGCTTAAGCACACCTTACACTGAAGCTTTCTTT. Protein product: CASSLSTPYTEAFF.

This clone has a handful of counts. This chain connects TRBV28 to TRBJ2-3; 13 positions agree with TRBD2. The V gene end was trimmed by 4 bases and the J gene end by 5 bases; junction bases not matched to a gene: 6. Germline CDR1 reads MDHEN; CDR2 reads SYDVKM. The CDR3 has 16 residues. The CDR3 DNA sequence: TGTGCCAGCAGTTCCACTAGCGGGAGGGAAGAAGATACGCAGTATTTT. Its translation: CASSSTSGREEDTQYF.

This clone has a count of ten or more. The chain joins TRBV7-2 to TRBJ2-7; 9 positions agree with TRBD1. The CDR3 contains 17 residues. Germline CDR1 and CDR2: SGHTA and FQGNSA. With V trimmed by 2 bases and J by 3 bases, 11 bases remained unmatched. The CDR3 coding sequence is TGTGCCAGCAGCTTAAGAGGGACAGGGAAAGGTTACTACGAGCAGTACTTC. Its protein is CASSLRGTGKGYYEQYF.

The rearrangement links TRBV4-3 to TRBJ2-3, with D perhaps TRBD2 (6 bases). The V end was cut by 2 bases, the J end by 2 bases, with 17 bases between. CDR1 and CDR2 (germline): LGHNA, YSLEER. This CDR3 has 17 amino acids. The CDR3 is CASSQLLGGRNTDTQYF. The CDR3 DNA is TGCGCCAGCAGCCAACTGTTGGGGGGTCGGAACACAGATACGCAGTATTTT.

This rearrangement joins TRBV11-2 to TRBJ2-6; the D call may be TRBD1 or TRBD2 (6 bases each). V lost 3 bases and J lost 4, with 13 bases in between. The V gene's germline CDR1 is SGHAT and CDR2 FQNNGV. The CDR3 consists of 16 residues. The CDR3 spells CASSFIRGLGANVLTF. The CDR3 bases are TGTGCCAGCAGCTTTATACGGGGGCTCGGGGCCAACGTCCTGACTTTC.

The V and J genes are TRBV29-1 and TRBJ2-7; D is possibly TRBD1 (6 bases). The V gene's germline CDR1 is SQVTM and CDR2 ANQGSEA. The CDR3 length is 15 residues. The germline V and J ends were trimmed by 5 bases and 2 bases, with 19 bases remaining between them. In nucleotides, the CDR3 is TGCAGCGTTCGAACCCCTAGACAGGAAACCTACGAGCAGTACTTC. It codes for CSVRTPRQETYEQYF.

This chain uses TRBV28 with TRBJ1-5, with D perhaps TRBD1 (5 bases). This CDR3 is built from 15 residues. The germline V and J ends were trimmed by 1 base and 7 bases, with 14 bases remaining between them. Per germline, CDR1 MDHEN and CDR2 SYDVKM. The chain's CDR3 is CASSLLARAEQPQHF. The CDR3 nucleotides are TGTGCCAGCAGTTTATTGGCCAGGGCTGAACAGCCCCAGCATTTT.

J is TRBJ2-1 and V is TRBV11-2; D is ambiguous. The CDR3 runs 13 residues. V lost 3 bases to trimming and J lost 4 bases, with 7 bases between them. Germline V CDR1 and CDR2: SGHAT, FQNNGV. The CDR3 loop reads CASSFDFYNEQFF. The CDR3 DNA sequence: TGTGCCAGCAGCTTCGATTTTTACAATGAGCAGTTCTTC.

The V call is TRBV7-3, the J call TRBJ2-1, with 8 bases aligning to TRBD2. The germline gives CDR1 SGHTA, CDR2 FQGTGA. This CDR3 is built from 17 residues. V dropped 2 bases and J dropped 1; count of bases not matched to a gene: 7. CDR3 sequence reads: CASSLGGSGDSYNEQFF. The CDR3 bases are TGTGCCAGCAGCTTAGGCGGTAGCGGGGATTCCTACAATGAGCAGTTCTTC.

The J gene is TRBJ2-7, the V gene TRBV28; 12 positions match TRBD2. The CDR3 contains 15 residues. After removal of 8 bases from V and 2 bases from J, the junction contained 7 bases not matched to a gene. CDR1 MDHEN and CDR2 SYDVKM come from the germline V gene. The CDR3 DNA is TGTGCCAGCCTACGACTAGCGGGAGCCCCCTACGAGCAGTACTTC. Translation: CASLRLAGAPYEQYF.